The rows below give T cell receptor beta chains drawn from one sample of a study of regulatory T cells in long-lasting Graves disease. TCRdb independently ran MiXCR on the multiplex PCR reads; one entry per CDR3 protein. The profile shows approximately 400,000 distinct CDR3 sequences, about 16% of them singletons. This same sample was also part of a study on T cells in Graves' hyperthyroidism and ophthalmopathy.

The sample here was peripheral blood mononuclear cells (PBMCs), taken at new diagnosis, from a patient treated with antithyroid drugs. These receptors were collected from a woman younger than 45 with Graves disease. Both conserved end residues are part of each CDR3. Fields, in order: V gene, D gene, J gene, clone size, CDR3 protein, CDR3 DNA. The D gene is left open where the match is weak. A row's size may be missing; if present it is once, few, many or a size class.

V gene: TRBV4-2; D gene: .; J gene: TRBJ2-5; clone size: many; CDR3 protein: CASSQDPRETQYF; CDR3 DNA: TGTGCCAGCAGCCAAGATCCCCGAGAGACCCAGTACTTC
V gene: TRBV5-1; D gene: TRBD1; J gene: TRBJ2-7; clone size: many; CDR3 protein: CASSLTGTGSYEQYF; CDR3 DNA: TGTGCCAGCAGCTTAACCGGGACAGGTTCCTACGAGCAGTACTTC
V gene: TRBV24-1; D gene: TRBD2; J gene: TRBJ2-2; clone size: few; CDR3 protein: CATSSQAGRPTGELFF; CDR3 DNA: TGTGCCACCAGTTCTCAAGCGGGGCGACCCACCGGGGAGCTGTTTTTT
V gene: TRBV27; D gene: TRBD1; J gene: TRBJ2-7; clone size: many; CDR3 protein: CASSPTGTGGYEQYF; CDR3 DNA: TGTGCCAGCAGTCCGACCGGGACAGGGGGCTACGAGCAGTACTTC
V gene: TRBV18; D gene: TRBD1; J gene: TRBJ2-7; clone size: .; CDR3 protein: CASSPDRTGTPYEQYF; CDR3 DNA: TGTGCCAGCTCACCTGACAGGACAGGGACACCCTACGAGCAGTACTTC
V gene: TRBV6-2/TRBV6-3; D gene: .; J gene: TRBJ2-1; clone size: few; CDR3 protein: CASSYEEPTGDEQFF; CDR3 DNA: TGTGCCAGCAGTTACGAGGAGCCCACGGGGGATGAGCAGTTCTTC
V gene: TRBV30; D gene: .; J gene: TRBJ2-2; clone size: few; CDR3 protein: CAWTELGVLSSGELFF; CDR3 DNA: TGTGCCTGGACCGAGTTGGGAGTTCTTTCGTCCGGGGAGCTGTTTTTT
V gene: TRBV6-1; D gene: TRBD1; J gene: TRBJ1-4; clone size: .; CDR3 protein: CAGGQINEKLFF; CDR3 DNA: TGTGCCGGGGGACAGATTAATGAAAAACTGTTTTTT
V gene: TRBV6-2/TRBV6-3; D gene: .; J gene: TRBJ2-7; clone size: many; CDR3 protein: CASSFRLERPYEQYF; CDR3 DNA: TGTGCCAGCAGTTTCCGACTAGAGAGGCCCTACGAGCAGTACTTC
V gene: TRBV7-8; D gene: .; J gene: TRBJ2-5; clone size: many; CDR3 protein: CASSLKGVGETQYF; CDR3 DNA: TGTGCCAGCAGCTTGAAGGGGGTGGGAGAGACCCAGTACTTC
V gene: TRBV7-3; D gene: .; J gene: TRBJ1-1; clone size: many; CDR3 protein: CASSQTPNTEAFF; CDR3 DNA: TGTGCCAGCAGCCAGACCCCAAATACTGAAGCTTTCTTT
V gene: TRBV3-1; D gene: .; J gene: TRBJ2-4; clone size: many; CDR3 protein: CASSHYAKNIQYF; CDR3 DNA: TGTGCCAGCAGCCATTACGCCAAAAACATTCAGTACTTC
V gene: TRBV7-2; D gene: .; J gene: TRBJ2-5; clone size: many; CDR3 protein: CASSSWDPPETQYF; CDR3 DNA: TGTGCCAGCAGCAGCTGGGACCCTCCGGAGACCCAGTACTTC
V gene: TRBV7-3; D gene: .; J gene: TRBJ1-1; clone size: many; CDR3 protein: CASSLTKDHTEAFF; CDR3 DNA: TGTGCCAGCAGCTTAACGAAGGACCACACTGAAGCTTTCTTT
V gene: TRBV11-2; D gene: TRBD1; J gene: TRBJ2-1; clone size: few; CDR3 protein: CASSPPGQYNEQFF; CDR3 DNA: TGTGCCAGCAGCCCACCGGGACAGTACAATGAGCAGTTCTTC
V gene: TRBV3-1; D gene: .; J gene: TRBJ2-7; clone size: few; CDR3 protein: CASSQVGSRDFYEQYF; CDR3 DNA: TGTGCCAGCAGCCAAGTGGGCAGCAGGGATTTCTACGAGCAGTACTTC
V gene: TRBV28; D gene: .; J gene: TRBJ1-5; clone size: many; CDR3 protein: CASSLIEPQHF; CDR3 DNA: TGTGCCAGCAGTTTAATTGAGCCCCAGCATTTT
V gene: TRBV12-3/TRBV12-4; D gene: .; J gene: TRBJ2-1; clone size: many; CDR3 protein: CASSPLVGRRSHEQFF; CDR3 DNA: TGTGCCAGCAGTCCCCTCGTAGGCAGGAGATCTCATGAGCAGTTCTTC
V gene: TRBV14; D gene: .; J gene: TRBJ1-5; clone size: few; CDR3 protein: CASSPFHRGNQPQHF; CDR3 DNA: TGTGCCAGCAGCCCGTTTCACAGGGGCAATCAGCCCCAGCATTTT
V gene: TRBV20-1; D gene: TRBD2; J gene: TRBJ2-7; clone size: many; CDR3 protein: CSASREDSYEQYF; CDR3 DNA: TGCAGTGCTAGCCGGGAGGACTCCTACGAGCAGTACTTC
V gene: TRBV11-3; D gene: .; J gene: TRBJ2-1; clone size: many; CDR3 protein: CASSLAPNSKEQFF; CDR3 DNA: TGTGCCAGCAGCTTAGCGCCAAATTCTAAAGAGCAGTTCTTC
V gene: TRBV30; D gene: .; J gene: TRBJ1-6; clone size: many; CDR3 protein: CAWSRGVNSPLHF; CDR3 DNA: TGTGCCTGGAGCCGAGGGGTTAATTCACCCCTCCACTTT
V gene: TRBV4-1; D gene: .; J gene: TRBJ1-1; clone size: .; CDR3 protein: CASSQEDTILNTEAFF; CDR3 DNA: TGCGCCAGCAGCCAAGAGGACACAATATTGAACACTGAAGCTTTCTTT
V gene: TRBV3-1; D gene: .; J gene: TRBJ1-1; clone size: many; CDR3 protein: CASSQDIEGNTEAFF; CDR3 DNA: TGTGCCAGCAGCCAAGATATAGAAGGGAACACTGAAGCTTTCTTT